This TCR beta chain was recovered during a study of CXCR3-negative and CXCR3-positive naive CD8 T cells. Study results and limitations: Diversity in memory CD8+ cells fell much lower than the comparably high levels seen in both naive subsets. Relative to CXCR3-negative naive cells, CXCR3-positive naive cells had more hydrophobic TRB CDR3s.

This CDR3 comprises 13 residues. Germline V gene sequence: CDR1 SQVTM, CDR2 ANQGSEA. As for this clonotype: Its antigen is not identified.

cDNA libraries for TRB were generated by 5' RACE incorporating UMI labels. TCRdb re-called the 5' RACE reads, yielding one record per CDR3 amino acid sequence without DNA. Recorded for this sample: some 150,000 distinct CDR3 sequences. The chain recombines TRBV29-1 with TRBJ2-1; the D gene TCRdb calls, TRBD1, cannot be checked with no DNA. This clonotype was obtained from a human donor in good health. Some clones in this sample may be carry-over from other donors' samples. Sequencing input: naive CXCR3+ CD8+ T cells from blood. This sample's subset: CD45RO-CCR7+CD27+CD95- naive CD8+ T cells expressing CXCR3 (TNR3+). CDR3 sequence: CSSLGGSNNEQFF.